This T cell receptor beta chain emerged from a study of cytomegalovirus exposure and HLA in healthy donors. Findings and caveats of the study: The authors later linked a missense DCLRE1C variant to TCR beta V- and J-gene trimming.

Trimming removed 5 bases from V and 2 bases from J, with 4 bases in between. The CDR3 has 11 residues. Germline loops: CDR1 SNHLY, CDR2 FYNNEI. Amplification used 60 Vbeta primers and 13 Jbeta primers. Clones were read by immunoSEQ multiplex PCR, and TCRdb kept only the in-frame ones, dropping some. The table includes some 92,000 clones, approximately 72% detected once. Of note for this clone: The antigen remains undetermined.

The clonotype originates from a man between 18 and 29 years old in good health and CMV-seropositive. This sequence joins TRBV2 and TRBJ2-7; D uncertain. The sequenced sample was PBMCs. The CDR3 is CASSIAYEQYF. CDR3 DNA sequence: TGTGCCAGCAGTATAGCCTACGAGCAGTACTTC.